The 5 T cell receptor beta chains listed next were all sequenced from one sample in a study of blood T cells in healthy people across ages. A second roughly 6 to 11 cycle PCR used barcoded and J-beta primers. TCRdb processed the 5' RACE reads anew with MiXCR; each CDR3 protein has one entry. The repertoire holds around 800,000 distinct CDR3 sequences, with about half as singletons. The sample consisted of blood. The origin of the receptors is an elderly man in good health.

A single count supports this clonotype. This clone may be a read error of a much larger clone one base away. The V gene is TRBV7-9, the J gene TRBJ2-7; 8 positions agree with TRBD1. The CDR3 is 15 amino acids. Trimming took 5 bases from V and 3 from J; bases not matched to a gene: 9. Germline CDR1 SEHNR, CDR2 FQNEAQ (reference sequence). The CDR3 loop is CASSPISDRDYEQYF. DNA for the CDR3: TGTGCCAGCAGCCCCATCTCGGACAGGGACTACGAGCAGTACTTC.

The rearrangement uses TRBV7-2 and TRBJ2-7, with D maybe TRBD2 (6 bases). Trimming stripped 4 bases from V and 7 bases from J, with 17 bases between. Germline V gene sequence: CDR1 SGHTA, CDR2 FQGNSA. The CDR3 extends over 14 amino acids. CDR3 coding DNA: TGTGCCAGCAGCTATAGAGTGGGGGGTCTGGAGCAGTACTTC. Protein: CASSYRVGGLEQYF.

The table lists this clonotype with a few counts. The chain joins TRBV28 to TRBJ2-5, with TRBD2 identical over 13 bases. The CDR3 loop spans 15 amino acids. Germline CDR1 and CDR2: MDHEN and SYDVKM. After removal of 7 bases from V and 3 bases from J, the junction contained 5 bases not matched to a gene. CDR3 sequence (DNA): TGTGCCAGCACGCAACTAGCGGGAGGGAAAGAGACCCAGTACTTC. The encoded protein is CASTQLAGGKETQYF.

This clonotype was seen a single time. The CDR3 DNA reads TGTGCCAGCAGCTCCAAGGGCGGGGCTAGCAATCATGAGCAGTTCTTC. The encoded protein is CASSSKGGASNHEQFF. The chain is built from TRBV7-3 and TRBJ2-1; weak D call: TRBD2 (6 bases). This CDR3 comprises 16 residues. Trimming removed 4 bases at V and 8 bases at J, with 21 bases between. Germline CDR1 and CDR2: SGHTA and FQGTGA.

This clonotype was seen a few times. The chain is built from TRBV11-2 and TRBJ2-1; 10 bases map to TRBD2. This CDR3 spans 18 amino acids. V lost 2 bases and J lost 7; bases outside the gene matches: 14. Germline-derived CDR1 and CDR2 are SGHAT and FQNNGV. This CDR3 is CASSLRSGAGGLWNEQFF. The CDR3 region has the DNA TGTGCCAGCAGCTTAAGATCAGGAGCGGGAGGGTTATGGAATGAGCAGTTCTTC.